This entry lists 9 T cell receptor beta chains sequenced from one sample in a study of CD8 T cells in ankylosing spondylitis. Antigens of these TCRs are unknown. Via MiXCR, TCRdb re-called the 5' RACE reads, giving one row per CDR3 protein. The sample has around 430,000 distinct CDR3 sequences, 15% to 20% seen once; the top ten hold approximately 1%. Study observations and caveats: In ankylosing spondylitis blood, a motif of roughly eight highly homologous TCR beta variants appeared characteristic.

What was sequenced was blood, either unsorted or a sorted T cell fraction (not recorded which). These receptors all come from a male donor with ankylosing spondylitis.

In DNA form, the CDR3 reads TGTGCCAGCAGCTTAGACAGGGGGCCCGGCCAAGAGACCCAGTACTTC. It codes for CASSLDRGPGQETQYF. The chain employs TRBV5-4 and TRBJ2-5; 10 positions match TRBD1. Per the germline V gene, CDR1 is SGHNT and CDR2 is YYREEE (reference sequence). The CDR3 runs 16 residues. The V segment lost 2 bases and the J segment 1 base; nucleotides outside the gene matches: 5.

CDR3 sequence: CAISPHGRASGGYTF. The CDR3 bases are TGTGCCATCAGTCCCCACGGCAGGGCGTCGGGTGGCTACACCTTC. The chain uses TRBV10-3 and TRBJ1-2, with D perhaps TRBD1 (5 bases). CDR1 and CDR2 from the germline V gene are ENHRY and SYGVKD. V was shortened by 5 bases and J by 7 bases, with 20 bases between the two germline ends. The CDR3 covers 15 residues.

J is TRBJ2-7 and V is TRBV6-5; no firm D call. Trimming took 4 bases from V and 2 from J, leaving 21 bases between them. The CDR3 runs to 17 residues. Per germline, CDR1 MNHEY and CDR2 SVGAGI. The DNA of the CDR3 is TGTGCCAGCAGTTCCAAGGCCCGGCTTGGCGGTCCCTACGAGCAGTACTTC. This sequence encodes CASSSKARLGGPYEQYF.

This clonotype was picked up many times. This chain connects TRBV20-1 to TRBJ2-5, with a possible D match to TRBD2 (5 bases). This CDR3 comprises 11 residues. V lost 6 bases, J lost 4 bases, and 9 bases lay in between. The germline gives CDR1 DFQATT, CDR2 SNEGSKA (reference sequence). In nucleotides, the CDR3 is TGCAGTGCGCGGGTTTCAGAGACCCAGTACTTC. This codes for CSARVSETQYF.

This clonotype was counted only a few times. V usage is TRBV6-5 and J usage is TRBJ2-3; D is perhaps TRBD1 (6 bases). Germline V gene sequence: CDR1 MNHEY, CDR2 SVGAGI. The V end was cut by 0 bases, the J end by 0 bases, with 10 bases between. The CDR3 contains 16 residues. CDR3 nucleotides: TGTGCCAGCAGTTACTCTGGGACACTAAGCACAGATACGCAGTATTTT. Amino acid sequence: CASSYSGTLSTDTQYF.

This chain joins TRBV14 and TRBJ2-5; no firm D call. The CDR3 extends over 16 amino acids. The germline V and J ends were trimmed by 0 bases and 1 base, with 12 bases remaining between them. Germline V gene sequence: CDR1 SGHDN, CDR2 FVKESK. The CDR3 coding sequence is TGTGCCAGCAGCCAAGATACTTCTATCCTCCAAGAGACCCAGTACTTC. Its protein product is CASSQDTSILQETQYF.

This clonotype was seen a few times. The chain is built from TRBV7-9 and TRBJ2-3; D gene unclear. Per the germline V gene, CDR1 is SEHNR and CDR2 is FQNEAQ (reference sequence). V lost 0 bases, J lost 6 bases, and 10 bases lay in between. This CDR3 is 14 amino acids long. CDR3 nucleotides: TGTGCCAGCAGCTTAGCGCTCGGATCTGATACGCAGTATTTT. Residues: CASSLALGSDTQYF.

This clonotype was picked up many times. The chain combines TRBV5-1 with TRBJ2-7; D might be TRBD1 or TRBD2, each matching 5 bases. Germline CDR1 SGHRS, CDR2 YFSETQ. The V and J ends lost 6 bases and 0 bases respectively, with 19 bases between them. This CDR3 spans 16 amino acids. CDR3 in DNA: TGCGCCAGCAATAGAGGGGCCTCTACCAGCTCCTACGAGCAGTACTTC. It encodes CASNRGASTSSYEQYF. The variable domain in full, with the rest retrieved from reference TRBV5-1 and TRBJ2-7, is KAGVTQTPRYLIKTRGQQVTLSCSPISGHRSVSWYQQTPGQGLQFLFEYFSETQRNKGNFPGRFSGRQFSNSRSEMNVSTLELGDSALYLCASNRGASTSSYEQYFGPGTRLTVT.

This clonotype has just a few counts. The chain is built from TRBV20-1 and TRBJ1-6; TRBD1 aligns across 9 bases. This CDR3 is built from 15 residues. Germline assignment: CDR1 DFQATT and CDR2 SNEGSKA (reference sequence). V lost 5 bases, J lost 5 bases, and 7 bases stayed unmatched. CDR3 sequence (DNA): TGCAGTGCTCCCAGAGGGACAGGGAATAATTCACCCCTCCACTTT. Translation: CSAPRGTGNNSPLHF.